One and the same sample provided the 21 T cell receptor beta chains below, sequenced in a study of cytomegalovirus exposure and HLA in healthy donors. PCR amplification relied on 60 Vbeta primers (plus 13 Jbeta primers). Data came from immunoSEQ multiplex PCR; TCRdb stores just in-frame clones and leaves some out. The repertoire holds roughly 76,000 clones, around 86% seen once, with about 2.1% in the top ten. Sequenced: PBMCs. The origin of the receptors is a woman between 25 and 40 years old in good health and CMV-seronegative.

V gene TRBV5-5 combines with J gene TRBJ1-2; 8 positions agree with TRBD1. The V segment lost 4 bases and the J segment 2 bases; nucleotides outside the gene matches: 10. The CDR3 is made up of 16 amino acids. Germline-derived CDR1 and CDR2 are SGHKS and YYEKEE (reference sequence). The CDR3 spells CASSPRLAGGNYGYTF. The CDR3 DNA follows: TGTGCCAGCAGCCCACGATTGGCAGGGGGCAACTATGGCTACACCTTC.

This clone was seen just once. The gene calls are TRBV28 and TRBJ2-7; 10 bases agree with TRBD2. Germline V gene lookup returns CDR1 MDHEN and CDR2 SYDVKM. This CDR3 region has 16 residues. V lost 5 bases to trimming and J lost 3 bases; unmatched junction nucleotides: 10. CDR3 sequence: CASSPGVSGRIYEQYF. The CDR3 DNA is TGTGCCAGCAGTCCCGGGGTTAGCGGGAGGATCTACGAGCAGTACTTC.

This chain links TRBV5-1 with TRBJ2-7; the D gene is possibly TRBD1 (5 bases). Germline CDR1 SGHRS, CDR2 YFSETQ. Between the trimmed V and J ends, which lost 2 bases and 5 bases, there was a span of 11 bases. The CDR3 loop spans 13 amino acids. The CDR3 loop reads CASSFPGWDEQYF. Written as DNA, the CDR3 is TGCGCCAGCAGCTTTCCAGGGTGGGACGAGCAGTACTTC. The entire variable domain, with the rest obtained from reference TRBV5-1 and TRBJ2-7, is as follows: KAGVTQTPRYLIKTRGQQVTLSCSPISGHRSVSWYQQTPGQGLQFLFEYFSETQRNKGNFPGRFSGRQFSNSRSEMNVSTLELGDSALYLCASSFPGWDEQYFGPGTRLTVT.

CDR3 sequence (DNA): TGTGCCAGCACCGGACAGGGGGAGTTGCCCCAGCATTTT. Translating gives CASTGQGELPQHF. The chain joins TRBV2 to TRBJ1-5; the match to TRBD1 covers 10 bases. Germline trimming cut 7 bases from V and 9 bases from J; bases unmatched to any gene: 6. The CDR3 has 13 residues. From germline, CDR1 is SNHLY and CDR2 FYNNEI. The complete variable domain, with remaining parts taken from reference TRBV2 and TRBJ1-5, reads EPEVTQTPSHQVTQMGQEVILRCVPISNHLYFYWYRQILGQKVEFLVSFYNNEISEKSEIFDDQFSVERPDGSNFTLKIRSTKLEDSAMYFCASTGQGELPQHFGDGTRLSIL.

This clone was counted between two and nine times. This chain links TRBV5-4 with TRBJ2-3; D not resolved. The germline CDR1 and CDR2 sequences are SGHNT and YYREEE (reference sequence). Trimming cost V 0 bases and J 0 bases, with 5 bases left between them. The CDR3 runs to 14 residues. This chain's CDR3 is CASSLARSTDTQYF. CDR3 nucleotide sequence: TGTGCCAGCAGCTTGGCGAGGAGCACAGATACGCAGTATTTT. Full variable domain (missing parts from reference TRBV5-4 and TRBJ2-3): ETGVTQSPTHLIKTRGQQVTLRCSSQSGHNTVSWYQQALGQGPQFIFQYYREEENGRGNFPPRFSGLQFPNYSSELNVNALELDDSALYLCASSLARSTDTQYFGPGTRLTVL.

The CDR3 region has the DNA TGTGCCAGCAGCTCGGGACAGCAGATTAAGTACTTC. This gives the protein CASSSGQQIKYF. The chain recombines TRBV13 with TRBJ2-7; 7 bases fit TRBD1. V trimming: 4 bases; J trimming: 11 bases; junction bases outside the gene matches: 8. The germline V gene has CDR1 PRHDT and CDR2 FYEKMQ (reference sequence). The CDR3 spans 12 residues. Supplemented by reference TRBV13 and TRBJ2-7, the full variable domain reads AAGVIQSPRHLIKEKRETATLKCYPIPRHDTVYWYQQGPGQDPQFLISFYEKMQSDKGSIPDRFSAQQFSDYHSELNMSSLELGDSALYFCASSSGQQIKYFGPGTRLTVT.

The chain combines TRBV19 with TRBJ2-7; 8 bases line up with TRBD1. Trimming cost V 0 bases and J 5 bases; bases outside gene matches: 6. Per germline, CDR1 LNHDA and CDR2 SQIVND (reference sequence). This CDR3 contains 15 residues. The CDR3: CASSIDPDRGDEQYF. The CDR3, as DNA: TGTGCCAGTAGTATAGATCCAGACAGGGGTGACGAGCAGTACTTC.

The CDR3 is CASTLGGQGANEQFF. CDR3 nucleotide sequence: TGTGCCAGTACCCTGGGGGGACAGGGGGCTAATGAGCAGTTCTTC. The rearrangement links TRBV19 to TRBJ2-1; 12 bases agree with TRBD1. Per the germline V gene, CDR1 is LNHDA and CDR2 is SQIVND (reference sequence). The ends lost 7 bases at V and 7 bases at J; junction bases unmatched: 8. The CDR3 is 15 amino acids.

V usage is TRBV4-1 and J usage is TRBJ2-5, with 11 bases that match TRBD2. The CDR3 extends over 18 amino acids. Germline assignment: CDR1 MGHRA and CDR2 YSYEKL. Trimming removed 0 bases from V and 2 bases from J; junction bases left unmatched: 8. The CDR3 DNA sequence: TGCGCCAGCAGCCAAGATTCACTAGCGGGAGCCCTACAAGAGACCCAGTACTTC. Its translation is CASSQDSLAGALQETQYF.

J is TRBJ2-7 and V is TRBV11-3, with TRBD2 matching 9 bases. The V segment lost 5 bases and the J segment 2 bases; nucleotides outside the gene matches: 7. The CDR3 covers 15 residues. Germline V gene data show CDR1 as SGHNT and CDR2 as YENEEA. The CDR3 region is CASSHTAGGPYEQYF. Written as DNA, the CDR3 is TGTGCCAGCAGCCACACAGCGGGAGGACCCTACGAGCAGTACTTC.

The chain carries TRBV7-9 and TRBJ1-2; the D gene is possibly TRBD1 (6 bases). V was pared by 4 bases and J by 0 bases, with 12 bases between. The CDR3 sequence is 15 residues long. CDR1 SEHNR and CDR2 FQNEAQ come from the germline V gene (reference sequence). This chain's CDR3 is CASSSDRTSNYGYTF. As DNA, the CDR3 is TGTGCCAGCAGCTCAGACAGGACTTCTAACTATGGCTACACCTTC.

This clone occurred once. This sequence joins TRBV9 and TRBJ2-7, with TRBD1 matching over 7 bases. Losses at the gene ends were 0 bases for V and 2 bases for J; bases not matched to a gene: 5. The CDR3 has 15 residues. Germline CDR1 reads SGDLS; CDR2 reads YYNGEE. CDR3 in amino acids: CASSVGGGSPYEQYF. Here the CDR3 DNA reads TGTGCCAGCAGCGTAGGAGGGGGCAGTCCCTACGAGCAGTACTTC.

The V gene is TRBV7-3, the J gene TRBJ2-3; 10 bases match TRBD2. This CDR3 contains 15 residues. Losses at the gene ends were 0 bases for V and 3 bases for J; bases not matched to a gene: 0. Germline V gene sequence: CDR1 SGHTA, CDR2 FQGTGA. In nucleotides, the CDR3 is TGTGCCAGCAGCTTAACTAGCGGGAGGACAGATACGCAGTATTTT. Protein product: CASSLTSGRTDTQYF.

The chain carries TRBV6-4 and TRBJ1-2; 12 bases align to TRBD1. Germline CDR1 MRHNA, CDR2 SNTAGT. With 2 bases clipped from V and 5 bases from J, the junction kept 12 bases outside the gene matches. The CDR3 has 18 residues. CDR3 residues: CASSDGFTGTGGFYGYTF. The CDR3, as DNA: TGTGCCAGCAGTGACGGCTTTACCGGGACAGGGGGCTTTTATGGCTACACCTTC.

The V call is TRBV5-4, the J call TRBJ2-7, with D tentatively TRBD1 (6 bases). V was shortened by 4 bases and J by 4 bases, with 9 bases between the two germline ends. CDR1 SGHNT and CDR2 YYREEE come from the germline V gene (reference sequence). The CDR3 is 12 amino acids. CDR3 sequence reads: CASSVGAYEQYF. The CDR3 bases are TGTGCCAGCAGCGTGGGGGCGTACGAGCAGTACTTC.

The sample holds a few counts of this clone. The chain employs TRBV10-3 and TRBJ2-1, with 15 positions matching TRBD2. The CDR3 has 17 residues. J was trimmed by 7 bases and V by 3 bases; bases with no gene match: 7. Germline V lookup: CDR1 ENHRY, CDR2 SYGVKD. The CDR3 DNA follows: TGTGCCATCAGTGAACCGGGACTAGCGGGAGGTGGGAATGAGCAGTTCTTC. It encodes CAISEPGLAGGGNEQFF.

The rearrangement joins TRBV7-9 to TRBJ2-7; 13 bases are shared with TRBD2. V gave up 5 bases and J gave up 5 bases; unmatched junction bases: 12. Germline V gene lookup returns CDR1 SEHNR and CDR2 FQNEAQ (reference sequence). This CDR3 spans 17 amino acids. Here the CDR3 reads CASSGLKGLAGVNEQYF. CDR3 bases: TGTGCCAGCAGCGGACTTAAAGGACTAGCGGGAGTGAACGAGCAGTACTTC.

On this clone: Other nucleotide sequences in the sample specify the same CDR3. The V call is TRBV27, the J call TRBJ1-5; TRBD1 agrees at 7 bases. Germline assignment: CDR1 MNHEY and CDR2 SMNVEV (reference sequence). The CDR3 length is 13 residues. V gave up 5 bases and J gave up 5 bases; unmatched junction bases: 3. The CDR3 is CASSLTGDQPQHF. CDR3 nucleotides: TGTGCCAGCAGTCTCACAGGGGATCAGCCCCAGCATTTT.

The chain carries TRBV6-5 and TRBJ2-7, with 9 nucleotides matching TRBD2. This CDR3 is 16 amino acids long. V lost 2 bases and J lost 2; bases outside the gene matches: 7. Germline CDR1 and CDR2: MNHEY and SVGAGI. CDR3 amino acids: CASSYLPSGNPYEQYF. CDR3 in DNA: TGTGCCAGCAGTTACCTCCCTAGCGGGAACCCCTACGAGCAGTACTTC.

Here the CDR3 reads CASNQNPYEQYF. DNA of the CDR3: TGTGCCAGCAACCAGAACCCCTACGAGCAGTACTTC. The chain joins TRBV6-5 to TRBJ2-7; D unclear. Germline V gene sequence: CDR1 MNHEY, CDR2 SVGAGI. The CDR3 is 12 amino acids. Between the trimmed V and J ends, which lost 7 bases and 2 bases, there was a span of 9 bases.

Only one count was recorded for this clone. The rearrangement links TRBV6-1 to TRBJ2-5; 7 nucleotides line up with TRBD2. The CDR3 totals 15 residues. J was trimmed by 4 bases and V by 4 bases; bases with no gene match: 9. CDR1 is MNHNS and CDR2 is SASEGT in the germline V gene. CDR3 in amino acids: CASSGLNGGSETQYF. DNA for the CDR3: TGTGCCAGCAGTGGCCTGAACGGGGGGTCAGAGACCCAGTACTTC.